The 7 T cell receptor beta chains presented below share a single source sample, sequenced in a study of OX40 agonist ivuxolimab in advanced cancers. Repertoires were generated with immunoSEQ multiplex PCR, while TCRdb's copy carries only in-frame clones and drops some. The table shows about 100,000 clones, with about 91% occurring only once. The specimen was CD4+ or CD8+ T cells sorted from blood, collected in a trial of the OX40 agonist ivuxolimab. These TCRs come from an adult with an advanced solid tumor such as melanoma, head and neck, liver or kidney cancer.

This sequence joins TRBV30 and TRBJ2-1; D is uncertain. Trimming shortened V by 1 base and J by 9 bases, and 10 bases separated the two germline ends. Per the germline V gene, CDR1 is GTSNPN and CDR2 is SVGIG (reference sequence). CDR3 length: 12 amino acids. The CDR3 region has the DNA TGTGCCTGGAGTGGATACAAGGGTGAGCAGTTCTTC. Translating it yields CAWSGYKGEQFF.

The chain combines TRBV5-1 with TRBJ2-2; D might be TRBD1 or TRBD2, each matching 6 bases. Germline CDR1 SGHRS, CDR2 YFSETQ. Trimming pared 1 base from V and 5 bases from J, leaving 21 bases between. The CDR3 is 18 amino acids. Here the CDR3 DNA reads TGCGCCAGCAGCTTGCTTCCGGGGGCCCCCGGGATTACCGGGGAGCTGTTTTTT. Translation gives CASSLLPGAPGITGELFF.

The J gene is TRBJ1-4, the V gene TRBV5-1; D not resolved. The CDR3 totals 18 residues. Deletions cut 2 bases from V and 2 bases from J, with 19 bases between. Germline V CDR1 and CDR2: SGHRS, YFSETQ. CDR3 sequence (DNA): TGCGCCAGCAGCTTAAGGCTCCTTACCTCCTCTACTAATGAAAAACTGTTTTTT. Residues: CASSLRLLTSSTNEKLFF.

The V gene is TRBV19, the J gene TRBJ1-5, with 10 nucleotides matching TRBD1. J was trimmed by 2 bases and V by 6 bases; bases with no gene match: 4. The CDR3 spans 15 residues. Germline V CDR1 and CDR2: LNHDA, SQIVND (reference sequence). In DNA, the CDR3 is TGTGCCAGTAGGGACAGGGGGGTAGGCAATCAGCCCCAGCATTTT. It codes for CASRDRGVGNQPQHF.

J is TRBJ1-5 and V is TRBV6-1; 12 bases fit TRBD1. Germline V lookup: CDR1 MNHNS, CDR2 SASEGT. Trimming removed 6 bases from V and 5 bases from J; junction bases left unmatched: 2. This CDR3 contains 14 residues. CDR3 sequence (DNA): TGTGCCAGCAGGGGGACAGGGGGCTATCAGCCCCAGCATTTT. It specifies CASRGTGGYQPQHF.

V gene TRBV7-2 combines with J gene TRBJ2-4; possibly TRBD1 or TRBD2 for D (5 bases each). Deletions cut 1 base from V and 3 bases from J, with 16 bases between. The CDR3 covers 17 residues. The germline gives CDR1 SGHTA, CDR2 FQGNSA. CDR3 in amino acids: CASSLGWGFSDKNIQYF. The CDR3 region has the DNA TGTGCCAGCAGCTTAGGTTGGGGGTTTAGTGACAAAAACATTCAGTACTTC.

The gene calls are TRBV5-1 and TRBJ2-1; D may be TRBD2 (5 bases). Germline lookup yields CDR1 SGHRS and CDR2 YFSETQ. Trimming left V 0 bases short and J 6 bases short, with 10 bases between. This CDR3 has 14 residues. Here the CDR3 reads CASSLVAGPNEQFF. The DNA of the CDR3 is TGCGCCAGCAGCTTGGTGGCGGGTCCCAATGAGCAGTTCTTC.